The rows below give T cell receptor beta chains drawn from one sample of a study of blood T cells in healthy people across ages. TCRdb re-called the 5' RACE reads with MiXCR, one entry per CDR3 protein. Of hundreds of thousands of distinct CDR3 sequences in the sample, approximately 31% are singletons; the top ten hold just over 15%. The specimen was blood. The receptors were gathered from a woman aged 80 or over in good health. CDR3s include the opening cysteine and the closing phenylalanine or tryptophan. The D gene is left open where the match is weak. Only part of the rows carry a size: once, few, many, or a class if the clone is expanded.

v_call	clone_size	j_call	d_call	cdr3_aa	cdr3_nt
TRBV5-5	once	TRBJ1-2	TRBD1	CASSKTGTPNYGYTF	TGTGCCAGCAGCAAGACAGGGACCCCTAACTATGGCTACACCTTC
TRBV6-1	many	TRBJ2-7	NA	CASSEASGYEQYF	TGTGCCAGCAGTGAAGCCAGTGGGTACGAGCAGTACTTC
TRBV15	NA	TRBJ2-2	TRBD1	CATSRVGQGGTGELFF	TGTGCCACCAGCAGAGTGGGACAGGGAGGCACCGGGGAGCTGTTTTTT
TRBV20-1	NA	TRBJ1-2	TRBD1	CSARDRTGTNYGYTF	TGCAGTGCTAGAGATCGGACAGGGACTAACTATGGCTACACCTTC
TRBV29-1	NA	TRBJ1-1	NA	CSIYRVRTEAFF	TGCAGCATCTACAGGGTACGAACTGAAGCTTTCTTT
TRBV29-1	many	TRBJ2-3	NA	CSVEQGPDTQYF	TGCAGCGTAGAACAAGGACCAGATACGCAGTATTTT
TRBV20-1	NA	TRBJ1-1	NA	CSARGLDRTEAFF	TGCAGTGCTAGAGGACTCGATAGGACTGAAGCTTTCTTT
TRBV12-3/TRBV12-4	few	TRBJ1-5	TRBD1	CASSPRTGGVITPQHF	TGTGCCAGCAGTCCGCGGACAGGGGGAGTTATCACGCCCCAGCATTTT
TRBV12-1	few	TRBJ1-6	NA	CASSFRANSDNSLLHF	TGTGCCAGCAGCTTTAGGGCCAATAGCGATAATTCACTCCTCCACTTT
TRBV4-2	NA	TRBJ1-4	NA	CASSQDEGSFNEKLFF	TGTGCCAGCAGCCAAGATGAGGGCAGTTTCAATGAAAAACTGTTTTTT
TRBV6-1	NA	TRBJ1-2	NA	CASIDGGEYYGYTF	TGTGCCAGCATTGATGGGGGCGAATATTATGGCTACACCTTC
TRBV7-9	NA	TRBJ2-4	NA	CASSKGEEQYF	TGTGCCAGCAGCAAAGGGGAGGAGCAGTACTTC
TRBV5-1	many	TRBJ1-4	NA	CASSIRDPGEDEKLFF	TGCGCCAGCAGCATCCGGGACCCGGGGGAAGATGAAAAACTGTTTTTT
TRBV4-1	NA	TRBJ2-1	NA	CASSQAPGSLSYNEQFF	TGCGCCAGCAGCCAAGCCCCCGGGTCCCTCTCCTACAATGAGCAGTTCTTC
TRBV2	NA	TRBJ1-5	NA	CASTPGVQPQHF	TGTGCCAGCACGCCAGGGGTTCAGCCCCAGCATTTT
TRBV5-5	few	TRBJ1-1	NA	CASSLGSTLNTEAFF	TGTGCCAGCAGCTTGGGTTCGACTTTGAACACTGAAGCTTTCTTT
TRBV29-1	many	TRBJ1-2	NA	CSVLGRGYGYTF	TGCAGCGTTCTCGGAAGAGGGTATGGCTACACCTTC
TRBV2	NA	TRBJ2-1	NA	CASRGGSTRNEQFF	TGTGCCAGCAGGGGGGGCTCGACGAGGAACGAGCAGTTCTTC
TRBV12-3/TRBV12-4	many	TRBJ2-5	TRBD1	CASGHRGTETQYF	TGTGCCAGCGGCCACAGGGGTACAGAGACCCAGTACTTC
TRBV3-1	many	TRBJ2-1	NA	CASSQDVGEQFF	TGTGCCAGCAGCCAAGATGTTGGTGAGCAGTTCTTC
TRBV5-1	many	TRBJ2-1	TRBD2	CASSFLLAGGYNEQFF	TGCGCCAGCAGCTTTCTACTAGCGGGGGGGTACAATGAGCAGTTCTTC
TRBV28	NA	TRBJ1-2	NA	CASTPRGYGYTF	TGTGCCAGCACCCCCAGGGGATATGGCTACACCTTC
TRBV20-1	many	TRBJ2-5	TRBD2	CSAREGLAGGGLQETQYF	TGCAGTGCCCGCGAGGGACTAGCGGGGGGCGGACTACAAGAGACCCAGTACTTC
TRBV28	NA	TRBJ2-4	TRBD1	CASSLGTGNLAKNIQYF	TGTGCCAGCAGTTTGGGGACAGGGAATCTAGCCAAAAACATTCAGTACTTC
TRBV12-3/TRBV12-4	many	TRBJ1-2	NA	CASSLRGLGGYTF	TGTGCCAGCAGTTTACGGGGCTTGGGGGGCTACACCTTC
TRBV30	NA	TRBJ2-2	NA	CAWSETNTGELFF	TGTGCCTGGAGTGAAACGAACACCGGGGAGCTGTTTTTT
TRBV18	many	TRBJ2-1	NA	CASSPPKSLSYNEQFF	TGTGCCAGCTCACCACCGAAGTCTCTCTCCTACAATGAGCAGTTCTTC
TRBV20-1	many	TRBJ2-1	TRBD2	CSATTLRGLAGHEQFF	TGCAGTGCTACCACACTCAGGGGACTAGCGGGACATGAGCAGTTCTTC
TRBV7-2	many	TRBJ2-1	TRBD2	CASSQGRAGGSYNEQFF	TGTGCCAGCAGCCAAGGGCGAGCGGGGGGCTCCTACAATGAGCAGTTCTTC
TRBV5-6	many	TRBJ2-5	TRBD2	CASSLPSGDGTQYF	TGTGCCAGCAGCTTGCCTAGCGGGGATGGGACCCAGTACTTC
TRBV6-1	many	TRBJ2-3	NA	CASKWGRIDTQYF	TGTGCCAGCAAATGGGGTAGAATAGATACGCAGTATTTT
TRBV2	many	TRBJ2-7	NA	CASSVGNYEQYF	TGTGCCAGCAGCGTCGGCAACTACGAGCAGTACTTC
TRBV27	many	TRBJ2-4	NA	CASSPGGTIQYF	TGTGCCAGCAGTCCAGGGGGGACCATTCAGTACTTC
TRBV5-1	NA	TRBJ2-7	TRBD2	CASSLVGTSGVDEQYF	TGCGCCAGCAGCTTGGTCGGGACTAGCGGGGTCGATGAGCAGTACTTC
TRBV7-9	NA	TRBJ2-7	NA	CASSTSGAGLGNEQYF	TGTGCCAGCAGCACATCAGGGGCAGGCCTGGGGAATGAGCAGTACTTC
TRBV20-1	many	TRBJ2-1	TRBD1	CSAAPGQGRDEQFF	TGCAGTGCTGCCCCGGGACAGGGAAGGGATGAGCAGTTCTTC
TRBV7-9	many	TRBJ2-7	TRBD1	CASSFEGAGEQYF	TGTGCCAGCAGCTTTGAGGGGGCAGGCGAGCAGTACTTC
TRBV2	NA	TRBJ1-4	TRBD1	CASVGDRTNEKLFF	TGTGCCAGCGTGGGGGACAGGACAAATGAAAAACTGTTTTTT